The source of this T cell receptor beta chain is a study of cytomegalovirus exposure and HLA in healthy donors. Germline loops: CDR1 GTSNPN, CDR2 SVGIG (reference sequence). This CDR3 is built from 14 residues. V was cut by 3 bases and J by 5 bases, with 14 bases left in between. Concerning this clone itself: Its antigen is unidentified.

General study results and limits: When a later analysis compared HLA-associated TCR beta chains with equally common others, the HLA-associated chains turned out to be more clonally expanded and to have lower generation probabilities. Later work associated roughly 17,000 TCR beta sequences with HLA alleles at 0.05 false discovery rate.

This PCR relied on a set of 60 Vbeta primers and 13 Jbeta primers. The protocol was immunoSEQ multiplex PCR, while the TCRdb copy is restricted to in-frame clones and leaves out a portion. Among roughly 290,000 clones listed, around 80% were seen once. What was sequenced was PBMCs. The TCR originated in a girl aged 2 to 10 in good health and CMV-seronegative. The chain carries TRBV30 and TRBJ1-5; D is possibly TRBD1 (5 bases). The CDR3 region has the DNA TGTGCCTGGAGAATTGCAGGGTCGGATCAGCCCCAGCATTTT. Translated: CAWRIAGSDQPQHF.